Listed below are T cell receptor beta chains from one sample, sequenced in a study of T cell responses to AZD1222 COVID-19 vaccine. The method was immunoSEQ multiplex PCR; TCRdb's version includes in-frame clones alone and lacks a portion of them. The data contain some 190,000 clones, about nine tenths of them seen just once; the ten biggest clones take up roughly 2%. The specimen was peripheral blood, collected 28 days after the second AZD1222 dose. These TCRs come from an adult who received the AZD1222 COVID-19 vaccine. The CDR3 runs from the conserved cysteine through the conserved F or W. A D gene is named only where the DNA matches it firmly. Clone size is not always given. Where it is, it says once, few, many or a class for expanded clones.

D gene	V gene	clone size	J gene	CDR3 length	CDR3 DNA	CDR3 protein
-	TRBV7-2	few	TRBJ2-7	14	TGTGCCAGCAGCTTAGCGCTCGGGACGGGCGAGCAGTACTTC	CASSLALGTGEQYF
-	TRBV6-2/TRBV6-3	once	TRBJ2-1	16	TGTGCCAGCAGTTACTGGAGATTAGGGGAATACAATGAGCAGTTCTTC	CASSYWRLGEYNEQFF
-	TRBV5-5	-	TRBJ2-2	13	TGTGCCAGCAGCTTCCTGCCGACCGGGGAGCTGTTTTTT	CASSFLPTGELFF
TRBD2	TRBV11-2	-	TRBJ2-1	16	TGTGCCAGCAGCTCGACAACTAGCGGGATAACCTATGAGCAGTTCTTC	CASSSTTSGITYEQFF
-	TRBV6-1	-	TRBJ2-6	16	TGTGCCAGCAGTGTCTCCCGTCGCTCTGGGGCCAACGTCCTGACTTTC	CASSVSRRSGANVLTF
TRBD2	TRBV3-1/TRBV3-2	-	TRBJ2-7	12	TGTGCCAGCAGCCAGACTAGCTTCGAGCAGTACTTC	CASSQTSFEQYF
-	TRBV6-5	-	TRBJ1-4	14	TGTGCCAGCAGTTCGACAGGTTCTAATGAAAAACTGTTTTTT	CASSSTGSNEKLFF
TRBD1	TRBV7-3	once	TRBJ2-6	18	TGTGCCAGCAGCTTAAAGGGGGCACCTGTCTCTGGGGCCAACGTCCTGACTTTC	CASSLKGAPVSGANVLTF
-	TRBV6-2/TRBV6-3	-	TRBJ2-2	13	TGTGCCAGCAGTTTGAGTGCGAGCGGGGAGCTGTTTTTT	CASSLSASGELFF
-	TRBV7-9	-	TRBJ2-1	11	TGTGCCAGCAGCTTAGGGGAGAAGCAGTTCTTC	CASSLGEKQFF
TRBD1	TRBV4-1	-	TRBJ1-3	15	TGCGCCAGCAGCCAACCGGACAGGGAGGGTAACACCATATATTTT	CASSQPDREGNTIYF
-	TRBV19	-	TRBJ1-3	14	TGTGCCAGTAGTATCGGGGACACCGGAAACACCATATATTTT	CASSIGDTGNTIYF
-	TRBV5-6	-	TRBJ1-2	15	TGTGCCAGCAGCTTGGCCTGGGGGTTTAGCTATGGCTACACCTTC	CASSLAWGFSYGYTF
-	TRBV7-3	-	TRBJ1-2	13	TGTGCCAGCAGCCTCCAAGACTTCTATGGCTACACCTTC	CASSLQDFYGYTF
-	TRBV7-3	-	TRBJ2-2	14	TGTGCCAGCAGCCGGAGCACGAACACCGGGGAGCTGTTTTTT	CASSRSTNTGELFF
TRBD2	TRBV7-3	-	TRBJ2-3	16	TGTGCCAGCAGCTTAACCCCGGGACTATCCACAGATACGCAGTATTTT	CASSLTPGLSTDTQYF
-	TRBV28	-	TRBJ2-2	15	TGTGCCAGCAGGAAAGGGGAGGGGGACACCGGGGAGCTGTTTTTT	CASRKGEGDTGELFF
TRBD1	TRBV2	-	TRBJ1-1	13	TGTGCCAGCAGCGCCGGGACAGGGCCTGAAGCTTTCTTT	CASSAGTGPEAFF
-	TRBV10-1	-	TRBJ1-4	15	TGCGCCAGCAGTGGTTTTAAGGGGCGTTGGGAAAAACTGTTTTTT	CASSGFKGRWEKLFF
TRBD2	TRBV6-5	-	TRBJ2-7	15	TGTGCCAGCAGCGAGCTAGCGGGAGTAGGAAACGAGCAGTACTTC	CASSELAGVGNEQYF
-	TRBV11-3	-	TRBJ2-3	14	TGTGCCAGCAGCCCCGGTGCTAGCACAGATACGCAGTATTTT	CASSPGASTDTQYF
-	TRBV28	-	TRBJ2-1	12	TGTGCCAGCAGTTTCCGAGGCAATGAGCAGTTCTTC	CASSFRGNEQFF
TRBD2	TRBV5-1	-	TRBJ2-2	17	TGCGCCAGCAGCTTGGGGACTAGCGGGATGAACACCGGGGAGCTGTTTTTT	CASSLGTSGMNTGELFF
TRBD1	TRBV3-1/TRBV3-2	-	TRBJ1-4	16	TGTGCCAGCAGCCGCACAGGGGGCGCATATAATGAAAAACTGTTTTTT	CASSRTGGAYNEKLFF
-	TRBV2	-	TRBJ1-1	15	TGTGCCAGCAGTGAAGAGCGATCGGGGAGCACTGAAGCTTTCTTT	CASSEERSGSTEAFF
TRBD1	TRBV27	-	TRBJ2-5	15	TGTGCCAGCAGTTTATCGGGACAGACTCAAGAGACCCAGTACTTC	CASSLSGQTQETQYF
-	TRBV7-9	-	TRBJ2-1	15	TGTGCCAGCAGCTTATGGCGGGACATCTACAATGAGCAGTTCTTC	CASSLWRDIYNEQFF
-	TRBV2	-	TRBJ1-2	15	TGTGCCAGCAGTGAAGGCTTTGAAGGGAACTATGGCTACACCTTC	CASSEGFEGNYGYTF
-	TRBV7-9	once	TRBJ1-1	13	TGTGCCAGCAGCTTAGAGGGTGCCACTGAAGCTTTCTTT	CASSLEGATEAFF